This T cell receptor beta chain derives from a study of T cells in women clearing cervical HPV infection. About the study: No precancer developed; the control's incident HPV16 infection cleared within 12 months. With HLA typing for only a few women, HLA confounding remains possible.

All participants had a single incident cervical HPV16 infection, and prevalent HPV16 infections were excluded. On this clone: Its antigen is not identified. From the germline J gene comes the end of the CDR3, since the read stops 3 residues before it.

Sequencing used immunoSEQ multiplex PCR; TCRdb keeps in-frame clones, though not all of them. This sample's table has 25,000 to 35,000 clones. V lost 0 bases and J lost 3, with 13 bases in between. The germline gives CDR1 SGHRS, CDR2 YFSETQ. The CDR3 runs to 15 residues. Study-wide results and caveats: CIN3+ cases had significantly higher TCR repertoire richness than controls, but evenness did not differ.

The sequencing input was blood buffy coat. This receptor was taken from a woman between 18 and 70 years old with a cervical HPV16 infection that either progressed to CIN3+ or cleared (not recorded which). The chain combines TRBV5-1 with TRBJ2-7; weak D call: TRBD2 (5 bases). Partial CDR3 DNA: TGCGCCAGCAGCTTGGGCGGAAGCGGCAGCTACGAG. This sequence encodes CASSLGGSGSYE. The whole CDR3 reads CASSLGGSGSYEQYF.